This T cell receptor (beta chain) was observed in a study of Ad26.COV2.S vaccination and SARS-CoV-2 variants (dated by TCRdb to the early 2020s). About the full investigation: Donors in the vaccine arm were drawn from COV1001, a phase I-IIa trial of Ad26.COV2.S in healthy adults that was multicentre, randomized, double-blind and placebo-controlled. Throughout the experiments and outcome assessment, investigators stayed blinded to trial group allocation. A total of some 30 samples were included in the TCR-sequenced set, comprising roughly 19 Ad26.COV2.S vaccine recipients, 5 placebo recipients and 8 SARS-CoV-2 convalescent individuals. Ad26.COV2.S was given intramuscularly at 5x10^10 or 1x10^11 viral particles, as a single shot or as two shots 56 days apart. The specificity and breadth of SARS-CoV-2-reactive T cell receptors after Ad26.COV2.S vaccination were assessed by TCRbeta repertoire sequencing. Trial participants were randomized into five groups of five: low-dose or high-dose Ad26.COV2.S given once or twice, or placebo on both occasions.

The immunoSEQ Assay was the method used to sequence TCRbeta CDR3 regions. After extraction, genomic DNA underwent amplification by bias-controlled multiplex PCR, followed by high-throughput sequencing. On the authors' methods: To quantify the absolute abundance of each unique TCRbeta CDR3 region, sequences were collapsed and filtered. T cell fraction was estimated by normalizing TCRbeta template counts to usable DNA, with usable DNA measured through amplification of reference genes found in all nucleated cells. Repertoire TCRs were annotated as SARS-CoV-2-specific by exact matching of V gene, CDR3 amino acid sequence and J gene to a known reactive TCR set. The reference SARS-CoV-2 TCR set was obtained from MIRA and was filtered for enrichment in COVID-19-positive ImmuneCODE repertoires, whereby public or cross-reactive TCRs were removed. Drawing on the MIRA antigens, annotated TCRs were analysed further at the level of specific ORF or position within ORF. Breadth was defined as the number of annotated unique rearrangements divided by the total number of unique productive rearrangements, and depth was defined as the summed frequency of the annotated unique rearrangements. Group comparisons of TCR breadth used two-sided Wilcoxon rank-sum tests. Held by TCRdb, this immuneACCESS table contains in-frame sequences only and omits some clones. Under half of the omission traces to an unresolved V gene where checked; the cause of the rest is unknown. The V and J calls and the clone size are those of that table, but D and trimming were determined from the DNA. Across this sample there are 430,000 or so clones, with 80% to 90% seen only once. Together, the top ten hold approximately 2.5% of the sample.

The germline V gene specifies SGHTA as CDR1 and FQGNSA as CDR2. CDR3 length: 15 amino acids, cysteine to phenylalanine. This entry keeps only the CDR3 DNA: 45 bases, framed from base 1. From V the trimming removes 5 bases and from J it removes 4 bases, while the gene matches leave 8 bases of the junction unaccounted for. Note on this clone: Its specific antigen is unknown. Base-call qualities are not available, and no considerably larger clone is one nucleotide away.

Study-wide conclusions, independent of this receptor: After vaccination, substantial breadth of spike-specific CD8+ and CD4+ T cell responses was reported. Comparable non-spike TCR breadth was observed between vaccine and placebo recipients, consistent with only spike being contained in the vaccine. The authors noted that the TCR breadth and depth analyses may have underestimated total T cell responses. Compared with placebo recipients, Ad26.COV2.S recipients showed higher spike-specific TCR breadth (P = 0.0014). The study lacked the statistical power to compare responses across vaccine doses or regimens.

The treatment or condition label here, explained by the study, means: approximately 18 received Ad26.COV2.S at low or high dose, single or two shots; about 5 received placebo; per-sample allocation not given. For vaccine and placebo recipients, the sequenced repertoires came from samples collected on day 63 after the first injection. Between 29 July and 7 August 2020, Cohort 1b enrolled fewer than 30 adults aged 18-55 years at one site in Boston, USA. Ad26.COV2.S was a replication-incompetent adenovirus type 26 vector that expressed a prefusion-stabilized SARS-CoV-2 spike protein derived from the original Wuhan strain.

Recombination connected TRBV7-2 to TRBJ2-7, and TRBD1 matches 10 of the central bases. This sequence was found in a person between 18 and 65 years old who received the Ad26.COV2.S COVID-19 vaccine or a placebo. Sequencing used peripheral blood, obtained in a trial of Ad26.COV2.S vaccine versus placebo. The CDR3 region has the sequence CASSAIRQGAYEQYF. At the DNA level, the sequence is TGTGCCAGCAGCGCAATCCGACAGGGGGCTTACGAGCAGTACTTC.